This record concerns one T cell receptor beta chain sequence. This table comes from immunoSEQ multiplex PCR, and its TCRdb copy is limited to in-frame clones, with some not included. The sample lists around 62,000 clones, approximately 93% occurring once. The sample originates from a study of preoperative IRX-2 immunotherapy in early breast cancer. The CDR3 runs to 19 residues. V was pared by 0 bases and J by 1 base, with 5 bases of the junction left unmatched. The germline gives CDR1 SGHNT, CDR2 YENEEA. Indicated treatment: preoperative locoregional IRX-2 cytokine immunotherapy. This clonotype was obtained from a human donor with breast cancer. This specimen was collected from a patient treated with IRX-2 immunotherapy. V and J are TRBV11-3 and TRBJ2-2, with 13 positions matching TRBD2. The CDR3, as DNA: TGTGCCAGCAGCTTAGAAGGGGGACTAGCGGGATGGAACACCGGGGAGCTGTTTTTT. Residues: CASSLEGGLAGWNTGELFF.